The rows below give T cell receptor beta chains drawn from one sample of a study of robustness of blood B and T cell sequencing. TCRdb redid the calling of the PCR reads with MiXCR, one entry per CDR3 protein. The sample has about 3,500 distinct CDR3 sequences; around half are singletons. Sample: peripheral blood. The receptors here all came from a human donor in good health. CDR3s include the opening cysteine and the closing phenylalanine or tryptophan. A D gene is named only where the DNA matches it firmly. Clone sizes are given selectively: once, few, many, or a class where the clone is expanded.

13 | TRBJ1-1 | TRBV6-1 | . | . | TGTGCCAGCCTCTTGGACATGTACACTGAAGCTTTCTTT | CASLLDMYTEAFF
11 | TRBJ2-3 | TRBV6-5 | . | few | TGTGCCAGCAGTACACGGGATACGCAGTATTTT | CASSTRDTQYF
15 | TRBJ2-7 | TRBV5-1 | TRBD1 | . | TGCGCCAGCAAGTTGGGGACAGGGGCCAATTTGGAGCAGTACTTC | CASKLGTGANLEQYF
14 | TRBJ1-5 | TRBV4-1 | TRBD1 | . | TGCGCCAGCAGCCAGGCGACAGGGAATCAGCCCCAGCATTTT | CASSQATGNQPQHF
15 | TRBJ2-7 | TRBV20-1 | . | . | TGCAGTGCTAGAGATTGGGGTTCGGCCTCCTACGAGCAGTACTTC | CSARDWGSASYEQYF
16 | TRBJ1-1 | TRBV11-2 | TRBD1 | . | TGTGCCAGCAGCTTTAGATCTACAGGGGGAAACACTGAAGCTTTCTTT | CASSFRSTGGNTEAFF
14 | TRBJ1-2 | TRBV20-1 | . | . | TGCAGTGCTAGACTAGGGGGGATCGCCTATGGCTACACCTTC | CSARLGGIAYGYTF
15 | TRBJ1-3 | TRBV5-5 | . | . | TGTGCCAGCAGCTTGGGAGGGGCCTCTGGAAACACCATATATTTT | CASSLGGASGNTIYF
14 | TRBJ1-1 | TRBV29-1 | . | . | TGCAGCGCCATCGGCACAAGGATGAACACTGAAGCTTTCTTT | CSAIGTRMNTEAFF
16 | TRBJ2-3 | TRBV6-1 | . | few | TGTGCCAGCAGGCCTAGTCTTCACCCTTTTACAGATACGCAGTATTTT | CASRPSLHPFTDTQYF
15 | TRBJ1-1 | TRBV5-5 | . | few | TGTGCCAGCAGCTTTGGGCCAGTGGAGAACACTGAAGCTTTCTTT | CASSFGPVENTEAFF
13 | TRBJ2-1 | TRBV29-1 | . | . | TGCAGCGTCGCGAGGACAATATCCAATGAGCAGTTCTTC | CSVARTISNEQFF
14 | TRBJ1-1 | TRBV10-1 | . | . | TGCGCCAGCAGTGACACTTTATCGAACACTGAAGCTTTCTTT | CASSDTLSNTEAFF
15 | TRBJ1-6 | TRBV6-1 | TRBD1 | once | TGTGCCAGCAGTGAACGGACAGGGAAGAATTCACCCCTCCACTTT | CASSERTGKNSPLHF
19 | TRBJ2-6 | TRBV7-3 | . | . | TGTGCCAGCAGCCCCCCATTTGGGACGGGCAACTCTGGGGCCAACGTCCTGACTTTC | CASSPPFGTGNSGANVLTF
16 | TRBJ2-3 | TRBV6-5 | TRBD2 | few | TGTGCCAGCAGTTACCTTCTGGCGGGGGGGCCAGATACGCAGTATTTT | CASSYLLAGGPDTQYF
13 | TRBJ2-7 | TRBV10-3 | TRBD2 | . | TGTGCCATCAGTGGGAGCGGGGGATACGAGCAGTACTTC | CAISGSGGYEQYF
13 | TRBJ1-5 | TRBV30 | . | . | TGTGCCTGGAGTGGGGAAGGGTTACAGCCCCAGCATTTT | CAWSGEGLQPQHF
13 | TRBJ1-6 | TRBV13 | . | few | TGTGCCAGCAGCTTGGCTAACGGTTCACCCCTCCACTTT | CASSLANGSPLHF
15 | TRBJ2-5 | TRBV5-6 | TRBD2 | . | TGTGCCAGCAGCAGAGCGGGGGGGCATCAAGAGACCCAGTACTTC | CASSRAGGHQETQYF
15 | TRBJ2-3 | TRBV4-2 | . | . | TGTGCCAGCAGCCAAGAACCAAGGGGGACGGATACGCAGTATTTT | CASSQEPRGTDTQYF
14 | TRBJ1-5 | TRBV6-1 | . | . | TGTGCCAGCAGAGAGGGTGGAGAAAATCAGCCCCAGCATTTT | CASREGGENQPQHF
13 | TRBJ2-1 | TRBV5-1 | . | . | TGCGCCAGCAGCATTGACATATACAATGAGCAGTTCTTC | CASSIDIYNEQFF
16 | TRBJ1-1 | TRBV23-1 | TRBD1 | . | TGCGCCAGCAGTCAAAGGACAGGAGAGATGAACACTGAAGCTTTCTTT | CASSQRTGEMNTEAFF
13 | TRBJ2-3 | TRBV12-3/TRBV12-4 | . | . | TGTGCCAGCAGTTTAACAGGGATCGATACGCAGTATTTT | CASSLTGIDTQYF
18 | TRBJ1-2 | TRBV10-1 | TRBD1 | few | TGCGCCAGCTCAAGTGTGGGTCTCGGGACAGGGGTACGATATGGCTACACCTTC | CASSSVGLGTGVRYGYTF
12 | TRBJ2-7 | TRBV28 | TRBD2 | . | TGTGCCAGCAGTTTAGGGAGGGTGGAGCAGTACTTC | CASSLGRVEQYF
15 | TRBJ1-5 | TRBV5-1 | TRBD1 | . | TGCGCCAGCAGCCCGGGACAGTCGAGCAATCAGCCCCAGCATTTT | CASSPGQSSNQPQHF
15 | TRBJ2-3 | TRBV6-6 | TRBD2 | few | TGTGCCAGCAGTTGGGGACTAAGGGCCCCAGATACGCAGTATTTT | CASSWGLRAPDTQYF
12 | TRBJ2-7 | TRBV19 | . | . | TGTGCCAGTAGTGAGGGAACCTACGAGCAGTACTTC | CASSEGTYEQYF
15 | TRBJ2-2 | TRBV5-1 | TRBD1 | . | TGCGCCAGCAGCCGGGACAGGGGCGAGTCCGGGGAGCTGTTTTTT | CASSRDRGESGELFF
11 | TRBJ2-3 | TRBV20-1 | . | . | TGCAGTGCTAGAGGGGGAGATACGCAGTATTTT | CSARGGDTQYF
14 | TRBJ2-3 | TRBV29-1 | . | . | TGCAGCGTTGAGAGGGGTTCGGTCACAGATACGCAGTATTTT | CSVERGSVTDTQYF
14 | TRBJ2-3 | TRBV18 | . | few | TGTGCCAGCTCACCCGCAGGGGTCCGAGATACGCAGTATTTT | CASSPAGVRDTQYF
13 | TRBJ1-5 | TRBV4-1 | TRBD1 | . | TGCGCCAGCAGCCGCGTCACAGGGGAGCCCCAGCATTTT | CASSRVTGEPQHF
13 | TRBJ2-7 | TRBV11-2 | . | . | TGTGCCAGCAGCTTAGATCCCTTAAACGCGCAGTACTTC | CASSLDPLNAQYF
16 | TRBJ2-2 | TRBV30 | . | . | TGTGCCTGGAGTCCCCCGGGGGCCGGGGGCACCGGGGAGCTGTTTTTT | CAWSPPGAGGTGELFF
17 | TRBJ2-1 | TRBV4-2 | TRBD2 | few | TGTGCCAGCAGCCAAGAAGAGTTAGCGGGATCCTACAATGAGCAGTTCTTC | CASSQEELAGSYNEQFF
14 | TRBJ2-1 | TRBV2 | . | few | TGTGCCAGCAGTGATCAGGGGTCCTACAATGAGCAGTTCTTC | CASSDQGSYNEQFF
15 | TRBJ2-1 | TRBV9 | TRBD1 | once | TGTGCCAGCAGCGCAGGACAGGGGAAAGGAGATGAGCAGTTCTTC | CASSAGQGKGDEQFF
15 | TRBJ1-5 | TRBV5-1 | . | . | TGCGCCAGCAGCTTGGGACAGGCTTCCAATCAGCCCCAGCATTTT | CASSLGQASNQPQHF
13 | TRBJ1-1 | TRBV10-2 | . | . | TGCGCCAGCAGTGAGGCGGGGGACACTGAAGCTTTCTTT | CASSEAGDTEAFF
15 | TRBJ2-1 | TRBV14 | TRBD2 | few | TGTGCCAGCAGCCAACTAGCGGGGGGGCCCCATGAGCAGTTCTTC | CASSQLAGGPHEQFF
12 | TRBJ1-4 | TRBV20-1 | . | few | TGCAGTGCGCGGGACTTTAATGAAAAACTGTTTTTT | CSARDFNEKLFF
16 | TRBJ2-1 | TRBV6-5 | TRBD1 | . | TGTGCCAGCAGTTACCCAGACAGGGGCCCATACAATGAGCAGTTCTTC | CASSYPDRGPYNEQFF
11 | TRBJ1-1 | TRBV30 | . | few | TGTGCCTCACACCTGAACACTGAAGCTTTCTTT | CASHLNTEAFF
14 | TRBJ2-7 | TRBV28 | . | . | TGTGCCAGCAGTCCATCCTTTCGTGGTTGGGAGCAGTACTTC | CASSPSFRGWEQYF
14 | TRBJ1-2 | TRBV9 | . | . | TGTGCCAGCAGCGTAGCGGGCGCGAGCTATGGCTACACCTTC | CASSVAGASYGYTF
12 | TRBJ2-2 | TRBV29-1 | . | . | TGCAGCGTTGACTCCGACACCGGGGAGCTGTTTTTT | CSVDSDTGELFF
13 | TRBJ1-6 | TRBV15 | . | few | TGTGCCACCAGCAGAGCCGTCGAGACACCCCTCCACTTT | CATSRAVETPLHF
14 | TRBJ1-2 | TRBV5-1 | TRBD1 | . | TGCGCCAGCAGCTTGGGCGAGACAGGGGGAGGCTACACCTTC | CASSLGETGGGYTF
18 | TRBJ2-4 | TRBV5-4 | TRBD1 | large | TGTGCCAGCAGCTCGGGGACAGGAGAAAGATTAGCCAAAAACATTCAGTACTTC | CASSSGTGERLAKNIQYF
14 | TRBJ1-1 | TRBV10-1 | . | few | TGCGCCAGCAGTGAGTCAAGGGGATGGGCTGAAGCTTTCTTT | CASSESRGWAEAFF